The entry that follows covers one TCR beta chain sequence. Its antigen is undetermined. The sample belongs to a study of cytomegalovirus exposure and HLA in healthy donors. Clones were read by immunoSEQ multiplex PCR, and TCRdb kept only the in-frame ones, dropping some. The data hold over 110,000 clones, with around 86% observed a single time. The donors were in the approximately 120-subject validation cohort, distinct from the approximately 700-subject first cohort. J was trimmed by 6 bases and V by 3 bases; bases with no gene match: 0. The length of the CDR3 is 12 residues. Germline lookup yields CDR1 SGDLS and CDR2 YYNGEE. Findings and limits, study-wide: The study labeled roughly 160 TCR beta chains cytomegalovirus-associated. Clusters of TCRs from the first cohort tended to co-occur in the roughly 120 validation repertoires (as a later analysis found).

The sample consisted of PBMCs. This sequence originates from a man in his late teens or twenties in good health and CMV-seropositive. V is TRBV9 and J is TRBJ2-1, with 7 bases aligning to TRBD2. The CDR3 DNA follows: TGTGCCAGCAGCGGGACTAGCAATGAGCAGTTCTTC. Protein product: CASSGTSNEQFF.